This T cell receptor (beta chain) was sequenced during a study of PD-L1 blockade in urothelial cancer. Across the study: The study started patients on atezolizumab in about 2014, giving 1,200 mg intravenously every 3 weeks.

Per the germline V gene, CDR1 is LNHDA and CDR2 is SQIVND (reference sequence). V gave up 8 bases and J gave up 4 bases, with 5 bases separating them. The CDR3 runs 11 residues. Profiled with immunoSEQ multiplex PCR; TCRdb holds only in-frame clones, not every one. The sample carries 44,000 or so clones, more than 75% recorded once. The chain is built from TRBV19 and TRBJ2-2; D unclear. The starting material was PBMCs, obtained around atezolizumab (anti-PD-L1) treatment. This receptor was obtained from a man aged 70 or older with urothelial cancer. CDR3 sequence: CASSVTGELFF. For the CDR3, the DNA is TGTGCCAGTTCAGTCACCGGGGAGCTGTTTTTT.